The text below deals with one T cell receptor (beta chain). The entry originates in a study of blood T cell repertoires in COVID-19. Study in general: The United States, Italy and Spain were the sources of the acute and convalescent COVID-19 samples. Sample material is recorded as cDNA or gDNA derived from T cells, B-cell-depleted T cells, or PBMCs.

Germline loops: CDR1 KGHSH, CDR2 LQKENI. With 0 bases clipped from V and 5 bases from J, the junction kept 4 bases outside the gene matches. The CDR3 is 14 amino acids. Per the study methods: Reference gene primer amplification gave nucleated cell count estimates. The method was immunoSEQ multiplex PCR; TCRdb's version includes in-frame clones alone and lacks a portion of them. The V and J calls and clone size were taken over from that table, and D and trimming were inferred from the DNA. The sample has approximately 220,000 clones, around 80% seen once. The chain employs TRBV18 and TRBJ2-7, with 7 bases identical to TRBD1. The receptor was derived from a woman of 80 years or more with acute or convalescent COVID-19. Material: peripheral blood. The CDR3: CASSPPSDRDEQYF. The DNA for the CDR3 is TGTGCCAGCTCACCACCAAGCGACAGGGACGAGCAGTACTTC.